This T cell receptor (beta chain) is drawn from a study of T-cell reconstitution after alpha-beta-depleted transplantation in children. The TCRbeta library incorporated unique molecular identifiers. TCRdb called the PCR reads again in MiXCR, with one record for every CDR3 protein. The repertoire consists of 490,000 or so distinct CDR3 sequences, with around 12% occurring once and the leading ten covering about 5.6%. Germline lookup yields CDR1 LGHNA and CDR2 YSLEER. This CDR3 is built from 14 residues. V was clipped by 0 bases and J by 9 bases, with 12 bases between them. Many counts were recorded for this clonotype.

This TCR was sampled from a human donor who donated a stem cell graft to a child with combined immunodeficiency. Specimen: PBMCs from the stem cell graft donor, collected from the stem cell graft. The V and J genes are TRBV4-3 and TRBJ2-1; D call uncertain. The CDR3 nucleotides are TGCGCCAGCAGCCAAGATGGTCCCGCCCTTGAGCAGTTCTTC. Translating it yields CASSQDGPALEQFF.